This record looks at one T cell receptor beta chain sequence and its context. Other DNA sequences in this specimen translate into the identical CDR3. This record belongs to a study of cytomegalovirus exposure and HLA in healthy donors. This PCR relied on a set of 60 Vbeta primers and 13 Jbeta primers. Generated by immunoSEQ multiplex PCR, the TCRdb table keeps only in-frame clones and is missing some. The sample yields roughly 160,000 clones, more than 75% seen once. This CDR3 is 11 amino acids long. Germline CDR1 DFQATT, CDR2 SNEGSKA (reference sequence). The V end was cut by 3 bases, the J end by 7 bases, with 7 bases between.

Sequencing was performed on PBMCs. The chain has TRBV20-1 and TRBJ2-1; D possibly corresponds to TRBD2 (5 bases). This sequence originates from a young man in good health and CMV-seropositive. The CDR3 DNA sequence: TGCAGTGCTAGGAGGGATAATGAGCAGTTCTTC. The encoded protein is CSARRDNEQFF.